Presented here are 18 T cell receptor beta chains from one specimen sequenced in a study of CXCR3-negative and CXCR3-positive naive CD8 T cells. Study-wide points: CXCR3-negative naive cells had less hydrophobic TRB CDR3s than did CXCR3-positive naive cells.

UMI labels and 5' RACE were used to prepare the TRB cDNA libraries. From the 5' RACE reads, TCRdb lists one entry per CDR3 protein and no DNA. The listing contains some 130,000 distinct CDR3 sequences. Antigen specificity for these receptors is unknown. Sequenced material: naive CXCR3+ CD8+ T cells from blood. Subset meaning: CD45RO-CCR7+CD27+CD95- naive CD8+ T cells expressing CXCR3 (TNR3+). These receptor sequences come from a human donor in good health. Some clones in this sample may be carry-over from other donors' samples.

The V call is TRBV6-6, the J call TRBJ2-1. Germline CDR1 reads MNHNY; CDR2 reads SVGAGI (reference sequence). The length of the CDR3 is 14 residues. Here the CDR3 reads CATTSGLGYNEQFF.

The J gene is TRBJ2-6, the V gene TRBV14. This CDR3 region has 19 residues. Germline lookup yields CDR1 SGHDN and CDR2 FVKESK. The CDR3 here is CASSQGSAAMDSGANVLTF.

The rearrangement links TRBV7-9 to TRBJ2-3; absent DNA, TCRdb's TRBD1 call cannot be checked. Germline V gene data show CDR1 as SEHNR and CDR2 as FQNEAQ (reference sequence). The CDR3 has 16 amino acids. The CDR3 region is CASSSRDKLFTDTQYF.

The J gene is TRBJ2-3, the V gene TRBV7-6. The V gene's germline CDR1 is SGHVS and CDR2 FNYEAQ. This CDR3 contains 12 residues. The CDR3 spells CASSVGTDTQYF.

The rearrangement links TRBV29-1 to TRBJ2-3; checking the TCRdb D call of TRBD2 is not possible without DNA. The CDR3 consists of 13 residues. CDR1 and CDR2 (germline): SQVTM, ANQGSEA. CDR3: CSVGREGTDTQYF.

This chain uses TRBV7-9 with TRBJ2-7. Germline CDR1 reads SEHNR; CDR2 reads FQNEAQ (reference sequence). The CDR3 runs 14 residues. The CDR3 sequence: CASSLQRISYEQYF. Together with reference TRBV7-9 and TRBJ2-7, the CDR3 gives the full variable domain: DTGVSQNPRHKITKRGQNVTFRCDPISEHNRLYWYRQTLGQGPEFLTYFQNEAQLEKSRLLSDRFSAERPKGSFSTLEIQRTEQGDSAMYLCASSLQRISYEQYFGPGTRLTVT.

The chain carries TRBV30 and TRBJ1-1; TCRdb's D call of TRBD1 is untestable without DNA. In germline, CDR1 is GTSNPN, CDR2 SVGIG (reference sequence). CDR3 size: 13 residues. Here the CDR3 reads CAWSDDQGTEAFF.

The chain has TRBV12-3 or TRBV12-4 and TRBJ1-5. CDR3 length: 13 amino acids. CDR3 in amino acids: CASSGLLHQPQHF.

The chain carries TRBV3-1 and TRBJ2-2; TCRdb's D call of TRBD1 is untestable without DNA. This CDR3 region has 13 residues. Germline lookup yields CDR1 LGHDT and CDR2 YNNKEL (reference sequence). CDR3: CASSPTGSGELFF. The variable domain in full, completed from reference TRBV3-1 and TRBJ2-2, reads DTAVSQTPKYLVTQMGNDKSIKCEQNLGHDTMYWYKQDSKKFLKIMFSYNNKELIINETVPNRFSPKSPDKAHLNLHINSLELGDSAVYFCASSPTGSGELFFGEGSRLTVL.

This chain connects TRBV7-6 to TRBJ1-6; without DNA, the TCRdb call of TRBD1 cannot be checked. In germline, CDR1 is SGHVS, CDR2 FNYEAQ. The length of the CDR3 is 14 residues. The CDR3 reads CASSADRGGSPLHF.

The genes are TRBV7-9 and TRBJ1-1. This CDR3 is built from 13 residues. Germline V lookup: CDR1 SEHNR, CDR2 FQNEAQ (reference sequence). Here the CDR3 reads CASRTGSNTEAFF.

CDR3 sequence reads: CASSLAGASTDTQYF. The J gene is TRBJ2-3, the V gene TRBV7-6. Germline V gene sequence: CDR1 SGHVS, CDR2 FNYEAQ. CDR3 size: 15 residues.

This chain uses TRBV7-7 with TRBJ2-5; TCRdb outputs TRBD2, but without DNA this stays unchecked. Germline assignment: CDR1 SSHAT and CDR2 FNYEAQ (reference sequence). This CDR3 region has 18 residues. Here the CDR3 reads CASSSHGTSGSLHETQYF.

This chain joins TRBV7-9 and TRBJ1-2. CDR3 length equals 18 residues. Looked up from germline, CDR1 is SEHNR and CDR2 is FQNEAQ (reference sequence). The CDR3 sequence: CASSLTGLSNDPNYGYTF.

The J gene is TRBJ2-3, the V gene TRBV29-1. Germline values: CDR1 SQVTM, CDR2 ANQGSEA. CDR3 size: 12 residues. CDR3 loop: CSVDQDTDTQYF.

V gene TRBV10-1 combines with J gene TRBJ2-3; TCRdb names TRBD2, which stays unverified in the absence of DNA. Germline V gives CDR1 WNHNN, CDR2 SYGVQD (reference sequence). The CDR3 runs to 17 residues. The CDR3 sequence is CASSEEGPGGPTDTQYF.

The chain combines TRBV19 with TRBJ2-1; absent DNA, TCRdb's TRBD1 call cannot be checked. The CDR3 consists of 14 residues. Germline V gene lookup returns CDR1 LNHDA and CDR2 SQIVND (reference sequence). The CDR3 loop reads CASSIGVSGNEQFF.

CDR3 in amino acids: CSVDLAGASYEQYF. The chain links TRBV29-1 to TRBJ2-7; TCRdb selects TRBD2, and the lack of DNA leaves this call unchecked. Germline V gives CDR1 SQVTM, CDR2 ANQGSEA. The CDR3 has 14 amino acids.